Reported below is one T cell receptor (beta chain). This clonotype was observed a few times. Its antigen is currently not known. The record has no base qualities; no much larger clone is one base away. The study deep-sequenced TCR repertoires of sorted CD4+ and CD8+ blood T cells from severe aplastic anemia patients and healthy subjects. Ficoll-Paque density gradient centrifugation was used to isolate peripheral blood mononuclear cells. Before DNA extraction, CD4+ and CD8+ T cells were sorted with FACS or magnetic beads. The data were obtained in a study of CD8+CD57+ T cells in acquired aplastic anemia (dated by TCRdb to the late 2010s). Some background on the complete study: DNA extracted from sorted CD4+ and CD8+ cells had a mean of approximately 3.4 ug, with a range of about 0.2 to 30 ug. Mean read counts for healthy donor samples were 8.5 million to 10.8 million for CD4+ cells and around 11 million for CD8+ cells. Here is what the overall study found, with its caveats: Approximately 27 CD8+ CDR3 sequences were found in both patients and controls but appeared to be highly expressed in patients and within the immunodominant clones of the patients. Patients and healthy controls showed no significant difference in CD8+ Simpson's diversity (P=0.060).

Genomic DNA was used as template for profiling of TCR beta VDJ combinations and CDR3 sequences. An Illumina HiSeq 2000 was the platform used for TCR repertoire sequencing. Under the source paper's analysis protocol: TRBV/TRBJ rearrangement plots, CDR3 size and DJ length profiles, and Simpson's diversity index were used to assess repertoires. The immunodominant clone was defined as the most abundant DNA sequence in deep sequencing data. CDR3 amino acid sequences were screened for sharing across subjects and were compared with published repertoires and the VDJdb database. TCRdb took the public reads, trimmed them with fastp at Q25, ran MiXCR for clone calling and kept in-frame beta chains. Rows merge per CDR3 protein into single entries with the most common DNA and genes. The V and J calls shown here were made by TCRdb, not taken from the authors' results. The sample table holds about 420,000 distinct CDR3 sequences, of which under 80% were seen once. The ten top clones hold around 4% of the sample.

From a lookup of the germline V gene, CDR1 and CDR2 are MNHEY and SVGAGI. The germline ends are 14 bases apart after V is trimmed by 2 bases and J by 1 base. The CDR3 measures 16 amino acids from cysteine to phenylalanine. Of the read, only the CDR3 DNA is kept; its 48 bases are in frame from base 1. Sequenced: sorted CD4+, CD8+, or CD8+CD57+ T cells (not recorded which) from PBMCs. The chain joins TRBV6-5 to TRBJ1-1, with the identity of the D gene unclear. This sequence was found in a human donor in good health, serving as a control. This receptor carries the CDR3 CASSYKKGQRNTEAFF. DNA sequence: TGTGCCAGCAGTTACAAGAAAGGCCAGAGGAACACTGAAGCTTTCTTT.